The following is a TCR beta chain sequence with its context. The target antigen is unknown. The assay was immunoSEQ multiplex PCR, and TCRdb's table has in-frame clones only and misses some. The sample carries over 50,000 clones, approximately 90% recorded once. This specimen belongs to a study of OX40 agonist ivuxolimab in advanced cancers. Trimming left V 4 bases short and J 9 bases short, with 17 bases between. CDR1 and CDR2 (germline): SGDLS, YYNGEE. The CDR3 has 15 residues. Findings and caveats of the study: The authors also found low normalized T-cell clonal expansion in some nonresponders. Clones of CD4+ and CD8+ blood T cells grew by week 6 at doses of 0.1 to 3.0 mg/kg.

The V and J genes are TRBV9 and TRBJ1-6; a possible D gene is TRBD1 (5 bases). The TCR sequence derives from an adult with an advanced solid tumor such as melanoma, head and neck, liver or kidney cancer. Specimen: CD4+ or CD8+ T cells sorted from blood, collected in a trial of the OX40 agonist ivuxolimab. In DNA, the CDR3 is TGTGCCAGCAGCCTTGGGACGGGCAAGGTTTCACCCCTCCACTTT. Amino acids: CASSLGTGKVSPLHF.